This T cell receptor beta chain came from a study of T cells in localized non-small cell lung cancer. The protocol was immunoSEQ multiplex PCR, while the TCRdb copy is restricted to in-frame clones and leaves out a portion. The sample lists 14,000 to 15,000 clones, more than 80% occurring once. V trimming: 8 bases; J trimming: 5 bases; junction bases outside the gene matches: 8. In germline, CDR1 is MDHEN, CDR2 SYDVKM. This CDR3 is 13 amino acids long. This clone has a handful of counts. The antigen remains unidentified. Study results and caveats: It remains possible that heterogeneity exists, since only one tumor region was sequenced. Compared with tumor, uninvolved adjacent lung displayed greater T cell clonality, ranking highest overall. Of the top 100 tumor clones, median around 60 were in adjacent lung, approximately 29 among its top 100.

This chain uses TRBV28 with TRBJ1-2, with 7 bases lining up with TRBD1. The sample consisted of peripheral blood, taken before any cancer treatment. The receptor comes from a woman aged 35 to 70 with stage I lung adenocarcinoma. The DNA for the CDR3 is TGTGCCAGCGCAGGGACAGTTATTTATGGCTACACCTTC. Its protein product is CASAGTVIYGYTF.